The present T cell receptor (beta chain) was sequenced within a study of blood T cells in healthy people across ages. Germline values: CDR1 LNHDA, CDR2 SQIVND (reference sequence). Germline trimming cut 4 bases from V and 8 bases from J; bases unmatched to any gene: 8. This CDR3 has 16 residues. The use of a sample-barcoded 5' primer and a J-beta primer mix characterized a second PCR of roughly 6 to 11 cycles. Each cDNA molecule received a tag from a template-switch adaptor that had 12 random nucleotides. Every individual sample yielded 2.5 million or more paired-end reads (each containing CDR3). TCRdb analysed the 5' RACE reads with MiXCR anew, one entry per CDR3 protein. This sample carries just over 1 million distinct CDR3 sequences, over 35% of them seen once, and the ten largest clones take under 20%.

V is TRBV19 and J is TRBJ2-1, with 13 bases that match TRBD2. The sequencing sample was made of blood. The sequence was collected from a woman aged 55-75 years in good health. The CDR3 here is CASSNKGLAGNDEQFF. The CDR3 coding sequence is TGTGCCAGTAGTAACAAGGGACTAGCGGGAAACGATGAGCAGTTCTTC.